The sequence of this TCR beta chain was determined in a study of blood T cell repertoires in COVID-19. Sequencing used immunoSEQ multiplex PCR; TCRdb keeps in-frame clones, though not all of them. The data show 140,000 or so clones, with over 80% seen just once and 1.7% held by the top ten. Germline CDR1 is DFQATT and CDR2 is SNEGSKA (reference sequence). Deletions cut 3 bases from V and 5 bases from J, with 14 bases between. The length of the CDR3 is 14 residues. Sequenced: peripheral blood. The genes are TRBV20-1 and TRBJ1-5, with a possible D match to TRBD1 (6 bases). The TCR was taken from a woman aged 45-65 years with acute or convalescent COVID-19. The CDR3: CSASSGGADQPQHF. The CDR3 DNA reads as TGCAGTGCTAGTAGTGGGGGGGCGGATCAGCCCCAGCATTTT.